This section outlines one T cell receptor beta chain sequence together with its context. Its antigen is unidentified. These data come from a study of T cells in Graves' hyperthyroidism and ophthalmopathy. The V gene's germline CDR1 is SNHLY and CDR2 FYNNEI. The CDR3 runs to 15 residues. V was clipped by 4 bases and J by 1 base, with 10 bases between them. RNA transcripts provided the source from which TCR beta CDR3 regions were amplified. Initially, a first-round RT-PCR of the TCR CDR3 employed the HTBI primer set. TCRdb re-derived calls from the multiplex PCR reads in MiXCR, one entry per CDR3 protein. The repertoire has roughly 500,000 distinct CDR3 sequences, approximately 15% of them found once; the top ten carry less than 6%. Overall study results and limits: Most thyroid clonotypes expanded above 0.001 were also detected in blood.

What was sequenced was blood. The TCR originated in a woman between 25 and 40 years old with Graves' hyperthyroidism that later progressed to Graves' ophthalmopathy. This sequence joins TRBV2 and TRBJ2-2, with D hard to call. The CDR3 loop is CASSGYVRNTGELFF. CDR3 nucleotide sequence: TGTGCCAGCAGTGGGTATGTCAGGAACACCGGGGAGCTGTTTTTT.